This T cell receptor (beta chain) stems from a study of blood T cell repertoires in COVID-19. Looking at the study overall: Samples came from the United States, Italy and Spain, spanning acute and convalescent COVID-19. The analysed material was cDNA or gDNA that came from T cells, B-cell-depleted T cells, or PBMCs.

Trimming left V 4 bases short and J 0 bases short, with 8 bases between. The CDR3 has 14 residues. The germline CDR1 and CDR2 sequences are SGHNT and YYREEE (reference sequence). Under the authors' procedure: How many nucleated cells were present was estimated from reference gene primer amplification. Sequencing was performed with immunoSEQ multiplex PCR; in TCRdb, only in-frame clones are kept and a portion is missing. The D gene and trimming were derived from the DNA, and the V and J assignments and clone size from that table. The data show roughly 35,000 clones, around 85% seen once. Specimen: peripheral blood. The clonotype was recovered from a man at least 80 years old with active or convalescent COVID-19. The chain recombines TRBV5-4 with TRBJ2-1; D unresolved. In DNA form, the CDR3 reads TGTGCCAGCAGCCCGAGGAACTCCTACAATGAGCAGTTCTTC. Residues: CASSPRNSYNEQFF.